The 26 T cell receptor beta chains reported below all come from one sample, sequenced in a study of OX40 agonist ivuxolimab in advanced cancers. TCRdb's copy holds only in-frame clones and misses some; the assay was immunoSEQ multiplex PCR. This table has 75,000 to 90,000 clones, more than 85% appearing once. The sequencing used CD4+ or CD8+ T cells sorted from blood, collected in a trial of the OX40 agonist ivuxolimab. All receptors derive from an adult with an advanced solid tumor such as melanoma, head and neck, liver or kidney cancer.

The chain uses TRBV18 and TRBJ2-5; D remains unclear. V lost 3 bases and J 4 bases, leaving 9 bases between the germline ends. This CDR3 is 13 amino acids long. Looked up from germline, CDR1 is KGHSH and CDR2 is LQKENI. CDR3 sequence reads: CASSPFEGETQYF. DNA for the CDR3: TGTGCCAGCTCACCGTTTGAAGGAGAGACCCAGTACTTC.

The chain carries TRBV28 and TRBJ2-7; 8 bases line up with TRBD1. Germline CDR1 and CDR2: MDHEN and SYDVKM. The CDR3 has 14 amino acids. V was pared by 10 bases and J by 2 bases, with 10 bases of the junction left unmatched. The CDR3 nucleotides read TGTGCCACCGTGCACGGGACAGGAGCCTACGAGCAGTACTTC. This sequence encodes CATVHGTGAYEQYF. Based on the CDR3 plus reference TRBV28 and TRBJ2-7, the full variable domain is DVKVTQSSRYLVKRTGEKVFLECVQDMDHENMFWYRQDPGLGLRLIYFSYDVKMKEKGDIPEGYSVSREKKERFSLILESASTNQTSMYLCATVHGTGAYEQYFGPGTRLTVT.

The table lists this clone with a count of one. V usage is TRBV4-3 and J usage is TRBJ1-1; 7 positions agree with TRBD1. Germline V CDR1 and CDR2: LGHNA, YSLEER. CDR3 length equals 15 residues. With 6 bases clipped from V and 5 bases from J, the junction kept 12 bases outside the gene matches. The CDR3 loop is CASSLIEGALTEAFF. Here the CDR3 DNA reads TGCGCCAGCAGTCTAATTGAGGGGGCGTTGACTGAAGCTTTCTTT.

This rearrangement joins TRBV27 to TRBJ2-3; 7 bases align to TRBD2. The CDR3 consists of 14 residues. V was pared by 6 bases and J by 6 bases, with 9 bases of the junction left unmatched. CDR1 and CDR2 from the germline V gene are MNHEY and SMNVEV (reference sequence). CDR3 sequence: CASSPHTSADTQYF. In DNA form, the CDR3 reads TGTGCCAGCAGCCCTCACACTAGCGCGGATACGCAGTATTTT.

This chain uses TRBV4-1 with TRBJ2-3, with TRBD1 identical over 8 bases. The V and J ends lost 0 bases and 0 bases, in that order; junction bases with no gene match: 2. The germline V gene encodes CDR1 MGHRA and CDR2 YSYEKL. The CDR3 is 16 residues long. The CDR3 bases are TGCGCCAGCAGCCAAGACCAGGGGGCCAGCACAGATACGCAGTATTTT. As protein: CASSQDQGASTDTQYF.

The V and J genes are TRBV10-3 and TRBJ1-1; D unresolved. V was trimmed by 4 bases and J by 2 bases, leaving 8 bases between them. The CDR3 has 13 amino acids. CDR1 and CDR2 (germline): ENHRY, SYGVKD. The CDR3 reads CAISAPGNTEAFF. CDR3 DNA: TGTGCCATCAGTGCCCCGGGAAACACTGAAGCTTTCTTT.

The genes are TRBV27 and TRBJ1-4; D possibly corresponds to TRBD1 (6 bases). The length of the CDR3 is 16 residues. V dropped 5 bases and J dropped 8 bases, with 21 bases sitting between them. In germline, CDR1 is MNHEY, CDR2 SMNVEV (reference sequence). CDR3 loop: CASSAYPQGRREKLFF. The CDR3, as DNA: TGTGCCAGCAGTGCGTACCCACAGGGCAGACGGGAAAAACTGTTTTTT.

This clone was counted a single time. The chain links TRBV28 to TRBJ2-7; D gene uncertain. The CDR3 is made up of 15 amino acids. Per the germline V gene, CDR1 is MDHEN and CDR2 is SYDVKM. V was clipped by 2 bases and J by 0 bases, with 11 bases between them. In DNA, the CDR3 is TGTGCCAGCAGTTTAACCCGGCTGACCTCCTACGAGCAGTACTTC. Translating gives CASSLTRLTSYEQYF.

The rearrangement uses TRBV7-2 and TRBJ2-7; tentative D call: TRBD2 (6 bases). This CDR3 comprises 15 residues. Trimming took off 4 bases at V and 3 bases at J, with 16 bases between the two ends. Germline CDR1 and CDR2: SGHTA and FQGNSA. The CDR3 sequence is CASSSPGLALYEQYF. The CDR3 DNA reads TGTGCCAGCAGCTCGCCGGGACTGGCACTCTACGAGCAGTACTTC.

The chain joins TRBV5-4 to TRBJ2-1; no reliable D call. CDR3 size: 14 residues. The germline V and J ends were trimmed by 3 bases and 0 bases, with 7 bases remaining between them. Germline V gene data show CDR1 as SGHNT and CDR2 as YYREEE (reference sequence). Here the CDR3 DNA reads TGTGCCAGCAGCTCAGTTAGCTCCTACAATGAGCAGTTCTTC. This codes for CASSSVSSYNEQFF.

This chain connects TRBV7-5 to TRBJ2-1. TRBV7-5 is classified as a pseudogene. CDR3 length: 13 amino acids. CDR3 in amino acids: CARRGPYLSEQFF. CDR3 bases: TGTGCCAGAAGAGGCCCATATCTTAGTGAGCAGTTCTTC.

This sequence joins TRBV10-3 and TRBJ2-3; 10 nucleotides line up with TRBD1. The CDR3 has 15 amino acids. Germline CDR1 and CDR2: ENHRY and SYGVKD. Trimming cost V 5 bases and J 5 bases; bases outside gene matches: 7. The CDR3 coding sequence is TGTGCCATCAGTTCGCCGGGACAGGGGAAAGATACGCAGTATTTT. Amino acids: CAISSPGQGKDTQYF.

CDR3 DNA: TGTGCCAGCAGCACGGGACTAGCGGCACGTGAGCAGTTCTTC. It yields the protein CASSTGLAAREQFF. The chain links TRBV9 to TRBJ2-1; TRBD2 matches at 11 bases. V lost 4 bases to trimming and J lost 9 bases; unmatched junction nucleotides: 6. The CDR3 has 14 amino acids. From germline, CDR1 is SGDLS and CDR2 YYNGEE.

This clone was found a few times. The rearrangement joins TRBV19 to TRBJ1-2; D possibly corresponds to TRBD1 (5 bases). CDR1 and CDR2 from the germline V gene are LNHDA and SQIVND (reference sequence). Trimming cost V 3 bases and J 0 bases, with 11 bases left between them. This CDR3 region has 15 residues. The CDR3 is CASSIQGGPNYGYTF. In nucleotides, the CDR3 is TGTGCCAGTAGTATTCAGGGAGGGCCTAACTATGGCTACACCTTC.

The V call is TRBV15, the J call TRBJ1-1; TRBD1 is a possible D gene (5 bases). This CDR3 contains 14 residues. The germline V gene encodes CDR1 LNHNV and CDR2 YYDKDF (reference sequence). Between the trimmed V and J ends, which lost 1 base and 6 bases, there was a span of 12 bases. CDR3 loop: CATSRGARDSEAFF. As DNA, the CDR3 is TGTGCCACCAGCAGAGGGGCCAGGGATTCTGAAGCTTTCTTT.

This chain uses TRBV6-5 with TRBJ1-1; unclear D gene. V was cut by 2 bases and J by 0 bases, with 10 bases left in between. Germline V lookup: CDR1 MNHEY, CDR2 SVGAGI. CDR3 length equals 15 residues. The CDR3 spells CASSYKGSMNTEAFF. For the CDR3, the DNA is TGTGCCAGCAGTTACAAAGGTTCCATGAACACTGAAGCTTTCTTT.

V usage is TRBV28 and J usage is TRBJ2-1, with 9 bases that match TRBD2. The length of the CDR3 is 18 residues. CDR1 is MDHEN and CDR2 is SYDVKM in the germline V gene. J gave up 8 bases and V 3 bases, and 17 bases lay outside the gene matches. The CDR3 region is CASSFGLAFAPQTYEQFF. CDR3 coding DNA: TGTGCCAGCAGTTTCGGACTAGCGTTCGCACCACAGACTTATGAGCAGTTCTTC.

A few counts support this clone. V is TRBV7-9 and J is TRBJ1-2, with 7 bases that match TRBD1. From germline, CDR1 is SEHNR and CDR2 FQNEAQ (reference sequence). This CDR3 is 15 amino acids long. J lost 8 bases, V lost 5 bases, and 14 bases had no gene match. The CDR3 nucleotides read TGTGCCAGCAGCCCTAACCAGGGGGGGAGAGAAGGCTACACCTTC. Protein: CASSPNQGGREGYTF.

The V and J genes are TRBV6-5 and TRBJ1-4; a weak D match, TRBD1 (6 bases). The V end was cut by 6 bases, the J end by 0 bases, with 11 bases between. This CDR3 is built from 15 residues. Per germline, CDR1 MNHEY and CDR2 SVGAGI. In nucleotides, the CDR3 is TGTGCCAGCAGCCTTGGACAGACAACTAATGAAAAACTGTTTTTT. This translates into CASSLGQTTNEKLFF.

The chain combines TRBV18 with TRBJ2-1, with 10 bases fitting TRBD2. Trimming removed 2 bases from V and 7 bases from J; junction bases left unmatched: 11. The CDR3 is 17 amino acids. Germline CDR1 KGHSH, CDR2 LQKENI. The DNA of the CDR3 is TGTGCCAGCTCACCAGACCTTGGACTAGCGGCGGGGAATGAGCAGTTCTTC. Translating gives CASSPDLGLAAGNEQFF.

The CDR3 region has the DNA TGTGCCAGCAGCAGAAGAAGAACAGACTACCAAGAGACCCAGTACTTC. This codes for CASSRRRTDYQETQYF. This rearrangement joins TRBV21-1 to TRBJ2-5. TRBV21-1 is assigned pseudogene status. The CDR3 has 16 residues.

V gene TRBV19 combines with J gene TRBJ1-5; 9 positions match TRBD1. The trim removed 1 base at V and 5 bases at J, leaving 3 bases unmatched. The CDR3 is 15 amino acids. CDR1 is LNHDA, CDR2 SQIVND, per germline (reference sequence). Here the CDR3 reads CASSIGGTGYQPQHF. The CDR3 region has the DNA TGTGCCAGTAGTATAGGAGGGACAGGGTATCAGCCCCAGCATTTT.

This chain joins TRBV6-5 and TRBJ2-7; 10 positions match TRBD2. Germline V gene sequence: CDR1 MNHEY, CDR2 SVGAGI. V lost 5 bases and J lost 3; bases outside the gene matches: 7. This CDR3 region has 15 residues. DNA of the CDR3: TGTGCCAGCAGTATTAGCGGGAGGTCCCGCTACGAGCAGTACTTC. Its translation: CASSISGRSRYEQYF.

The chain recombines TRBV7-8 with TRBJ2-7; 10 bases are a match to TRBD1. Germline V gene sequence: CDR1 SGHVS, CDR2 FQNEAQ. CDR3 length equals 13 residues. The ends lost 5 bases at V and 7 bases at J; junction bases unmatched: 5. This CDR3 is CASSPDRGGEQYF. The CDR3 bases are TGTGCCAGCAGCCCGGACAGGGGGGGAGAGCAGTACTTC.

The chain joins TRBV7-3 to TRBJ1-3; D is unresolved. CDR3 length equals 21 residues. Germline lookup yields CDR1 SGHTA and CDR2 FQGTGA. The V end was cut by 1 base, the J end by 0 bases, with 25 bases between. Written as DNA, the CDR3 is TGTGCCAGCAGCTTAAACGGTAGGGCAGGACTTATTCTCATCTCTGGAAACACCATATATTTT. This translates into CASSLNGRAGLILISGNTIYF.

The CDR3 DNA is TGTGCCAGCAGCGGACTAGCGGGAGCAGATACGCAGTATTTT. Protein sequence: CASSGLAGADTQYF. The chain couples TRBV11-2 to TRBJ2-3, with 13 nucleotides matching TRBD2. With 5 bases clipped from V and 4 bases from J, the junction kept 0 bases outside the gene matches. The germline V gene encodes CDR1 SGHAT and CDR2 FQNNGV. The CDR3 is made up of 14 amino acids.